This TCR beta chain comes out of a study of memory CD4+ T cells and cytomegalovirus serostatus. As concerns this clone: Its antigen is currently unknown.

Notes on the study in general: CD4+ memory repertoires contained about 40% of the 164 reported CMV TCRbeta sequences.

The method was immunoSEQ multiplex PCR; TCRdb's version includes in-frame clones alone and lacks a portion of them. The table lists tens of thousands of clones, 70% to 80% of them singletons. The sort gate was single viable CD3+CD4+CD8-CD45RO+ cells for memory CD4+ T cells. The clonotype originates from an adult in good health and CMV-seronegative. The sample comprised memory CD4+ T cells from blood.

As DNA, the CDR3 is TGTGCCAGCAGCTTGGGACAGGGGGCAACTAATGAAAAACTGTTTTTT. Translated: CASSLGQGATNEKLFF. J is TRBJ1-4 and V is TRBV7-9; TRBD1 agrees at 11 bases. Germline-derived CDR1 and CDR2 are SEHNR and FQNEAQ (reference sequence). There are 16 residues in the CDR3. After removal of 3 bases from V and 0 bases from J, the junction contained 0 bases not matched to a gene.